This T cell receptor beta chain emerged from a study of graft-versus-host responses after intestinal transplantation. Germline V gene data show CDR1 as SGHDT and CDR2 as YYEEEE. The CDR3 has 15 amino acids. The V gene lost 1 base and the J gene lost 2 bases, with 11 bases spanning the gap. In regard to this clone: Its antigen remains unknown.

Sequencing was performed with immunoSEQ multiplex PCR; in TCRdb, only in-frame clones are kept and a portion is missing. The sample has more than 85,000 clones; around 93% are singletons. The study, taken as a whole, reports: GvH clones were found in recipient marrow; some appeared first in ileum or blood.

Source: unstimulated CD8+ T cells sorted from spleen or lymph node cells, taken before intestinal transplant. This clonotype was sampled from a human donor who received an intestinal transplant. V is TRBV5-6 and J is TRBJ2-3; D ambiguous. The CDR3 DNA sequence: TGTGCCAGCAGCTTGAGTGCAAACCCCACAGATACGCAGTATTTT. Translating gives CASSLSANPTDTQYF.